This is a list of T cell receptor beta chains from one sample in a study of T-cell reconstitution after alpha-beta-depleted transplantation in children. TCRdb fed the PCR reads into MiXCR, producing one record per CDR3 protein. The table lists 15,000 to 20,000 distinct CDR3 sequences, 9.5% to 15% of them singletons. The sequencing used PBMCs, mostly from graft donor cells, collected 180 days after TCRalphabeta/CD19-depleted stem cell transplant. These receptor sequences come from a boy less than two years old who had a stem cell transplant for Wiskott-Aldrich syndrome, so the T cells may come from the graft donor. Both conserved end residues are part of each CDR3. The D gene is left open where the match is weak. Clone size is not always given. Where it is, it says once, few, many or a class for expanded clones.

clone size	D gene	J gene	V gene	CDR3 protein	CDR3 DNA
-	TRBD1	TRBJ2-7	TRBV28	CASSALPGQVSYEQYF	TGTGCCAGCAGTGCCCTACCGGGACAGGTCTCCTACGAGCAGTACTTC
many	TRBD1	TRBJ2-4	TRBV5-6	CASSQTAQGNIQYF	TGTGCCAGCAGCCAAACCGCACAGGGGAACATTCAGTACTTC
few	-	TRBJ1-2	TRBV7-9	CASSLDYGYTF	TGTGCCAGCAGCCTAGATTATGGCTACACCTTC
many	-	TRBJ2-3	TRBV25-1	CASTPGQTDTQYF	TGTGCCAGCACCCCCGGACAGACAGATACGCAGTATTTT
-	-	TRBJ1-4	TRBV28	CASSSAWGPTNEKLFF	TGTGCCAGCAGTTCTGCATGGGGTCCCACTAATGAAAAACTGTTTTTT
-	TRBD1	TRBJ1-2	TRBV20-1	CSARDLRGPGAYNYGYTF	TGCAGTGCTAGGGACTTGAGGGGGCCGGGGGCATATAACTATGGCTACACCTTC
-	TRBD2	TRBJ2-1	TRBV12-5	CASGLTSGTSYSEQFF	TGTGCTAGTGGTTTAACTAGCGGCACTTCCTACAGTGAGCAGTTCTTC
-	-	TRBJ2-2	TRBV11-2	CASSFPRAWTNTGELFF	TGTGCCAGCAGCTTCCCTAGGGCCTGGACGAACACCGGGGAGCTGTTTTTT
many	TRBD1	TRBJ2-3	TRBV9	CASSLQGAFPTDTQYF	TGTGCCAGCAGCTTACAGGGGGCGTTCCCCACAGATACGCAGTATTTT
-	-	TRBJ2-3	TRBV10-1	CASSDGTDTQYF	TGCGCCAGCAGTGACGGGACAGATACGCAGTATTTT
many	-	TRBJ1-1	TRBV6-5	CASSLLGGAIAFF	TGTGCCAGCAGTTTGCTGGGGGGGGCGATAGCTTTCTTT
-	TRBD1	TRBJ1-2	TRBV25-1	CASSGRTGNYGYTF	TGTGCCAGCAGTGGGAGGACAGGGAACTATGGCTACACCTTC
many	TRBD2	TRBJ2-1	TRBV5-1	CASSLGLAGALDNEQFF	TGCGCCAGCAGCCTCGGACTAGCGGGGGCCCTCGACAATGAGCAGTTCTTC
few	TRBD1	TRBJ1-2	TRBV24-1	CATSDRLGQGLRYGYTF	TGTGCCACCAGTGACCGCCTAGGACAGGGGTTGAGGTATGGCTACACCTTC
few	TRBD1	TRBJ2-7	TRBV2	CASNPGTGDTEQYF	TGTGCCAGCAATCCCGGGACAGGGGATACCGAGCAGTACTTC
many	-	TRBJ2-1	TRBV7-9	CAIKSQGRVYNEQFF	TGTGCCATCAAATCACAGGGTAGGGTATACAATGAGCAGTTCTTC
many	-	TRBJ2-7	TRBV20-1	CSASPGIQVALPPYEQYF	TGCAGTGCTAGTCCGGGAATACAGGTAGCCCTTCCTCCCTACGAGCAGTACTTC
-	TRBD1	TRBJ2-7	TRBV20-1	CSAPRDRGYVEQYF	TGCAGTGCCCCGAGGGACAGGGGGTATGTCGAGCAGTACTTC
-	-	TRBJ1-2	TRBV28	CASSSHSGQGYGYTF	TGTGCCAGCAGTTCCCATTCGGGGCAGGGCTATGGCTACACCTTC
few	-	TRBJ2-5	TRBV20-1	CSARLAWRAETQYF	TGCAGTGCTCGACTGGCCTGGCGGGCAGAGACCCAGTACTTC